The sequence of this T cell receptor (beta chain) was determined in a study of metastatic and nonmetastatic thyroid tumors. Study-wide background: Repertoires from blood and tumor or nodule tissue of malignant and benign thyroid patients were compared.

This clone counts as medium-sized. Its antigen remains unknown. Patients were all untreated before their thyroid surgery. Study-wide findings and caveats: TCR beta diversity was reportedly significantly higher in malignant thyroid tumors than benign nodules, in blood and tumor.

CDR1 is DFQATT, CDR2 SNEGSKA, per germline (reference sequence). The V gene lost 3 bases and the J gene lost 12 bases, with 15 bases spanning the gap. The length of the CDR3 is 11 residues. Per the authors' pipeline: The authors used CDR3 differences across clinicopathological groups to build a distant-metastasis classifier for papillary thyroid cancer. TCRdb re-called clones via MiXCR from the PCR reads. TCRdb's processing, not the authors', yielded these V and J calls. The sample lists about 12,000 clones; approximately 30% were seen once. The V call is TRBV20-1, the J call TRBJ2-7; D gene ambiguous. The TCR comes from a female donor with papillary thyroid cancer or a benign thyroid nodule (not recorded which). Some clones in this sample may be carry-over from other donors' samples. The sequenced sample consisted of tumor tissue. The CDR3 reads CSASLLPFWYF. In DNA, the CDR3 is TGCAGTGCTAGTCTTCTTCCTTTTTGGTACTTC.